These 24 T cell receptor beta chains originate from one sample sequenced in a study of blood T cell repertoires in COVID-19. Measured with immunoSEQ multiplex PCR; TCRdb has only the in-frame clones, and not every one. Here the sample spans approximately 250,000 clones, around nine tenths being singletons. The sequenced sample was peripheral blood. The source of these receptors is a woman in her sixties or seventies with COVID-19, enrolled during active disease.

This clone was seen a few times. This CDR3 is CAWGQASSGANVLTF. The DNA of the CDR3 is TGTGCCTGGGGACAGGCAAGCTCTGGGGCCAACGTCCTGACTTTC. The chain uses TRBV30 and TRBJ2-6, with 7 bases that match TRBD1. Germline V CDR1 and CDR2: GTSNPN, SVGIG (reference sequence). This CDR3 comprises 15 residues. With 5 bases clipped from V and 0 bases from J, the junction kept 4 bases outside the gene matches.

V usage is TRBV6-2 or TRBV6-3 and J usage is TRBJ2-7; D is perhaps TRBD2 (6 bases). The CDR3 spans 15 residues. CDR1 and CDR2 from the germline V gene are MNHEY and SVGEGT. The V gene lost 2 bases and the J gene lost 1 base, with 12 bases spanning the gap. The CDR3 DNA sequence: TGTGCCAGCAGTTACAAGCGGGTTCATTCCTACGAGCAGTACTTC. Residues: CASSYKRVHSYEQYF.

J is TRBJ2-2 and V is TRBV11-2; D perhaps matches TRBD2 (8 bases). Deletions cut 8 bases from V and 5 bases from J, with 18 bases between. Looked up from germline, CDR1 is SGHAT and CDR2 is FQNNGV. CDR3 size: 15 residues. The DNA of the CDR3 is TGTGCCAGCGGCCGGGGGGGCAGGGGGACCGGGGAGCTGTTTTTT. This codes for CASGRGGRGTGELFF.

The chain has TRBV20-1 and TRBJ1-2, with 10 bases matching TRBD1. Germline loops: CDR1 DFQATT, CDR2 SNEGSKA (reference sequence). CDR3 length: 19 residues. V trimming: 3 bases; J trimming: 5 bases; junction bases outside the gene matches: 21. The CDR3 sequence: CSASPGTGVSRLAFYGYTF. CDR3 sequence (DNA): TGCAGTGCTAGTCCCGGGACAGGGGTTTCCCGTCTGGCCTTTTATGGCTACACCTTC.

The rearrangement joins TRBV4-2 to TRBJ1-4, with no clear D. V lost 1 base to trimming and J lost 4 bases, with 16 bases between them. CDR1 and CDR2 (germline): LGHNA, YNFKEQ. CDR3 length: 17 residues. Here the CDR3 reads CASSQVGLDGSNEKLFF. DNA for the CDR3: TGTGCCAGCAGCCAAGTAGGTTTAGACGGGAGTAATGAAAAACTGTTTTTT.

V and J are TRBV6-1 and TRBJ1-2; D is unresolved. Trimming stripped 3 bases from V and 4 bases from J, with 18 bases between. There are 16 residues in the CDR3. Germline CDR1 MNHNS, CDR2 SASEGT. The CDR3 here is CASSDQVGRVFYGYTF. The DNA of the CDR3 is TGTGCCAGCAGTGACCAAGTGGGTCGGGTCTTCTATGGCTACACCTTC.

The chain employs TRBV18 and TRBJ2-3; TRBD1 aligns across 10 bases. Looked up from germline, CDR1 is KGHSH and CDR2 is LQKENI. V gave up 6 bases and J gave up 0 bases; unmatched junction bases: 9. The CDR3 covers 17 residues. CDR3 loop: CASSRLRQGASTDTQYF. Written as DNA, the CDR3 is TGTGCCAGCTCTCGCCTCAGACAGGGGGCTAGCACAGATACGCAGTATTTT.

This clone showed up just once. V and J are TRBV11-2 and TRBJ1-2; no clear D gene. The CDR3 runs 13 residues. Germline values: CDR1 SGHAT, CDR2 FQNNGV. The V gene lost 5 bases and the J gene lost 4 bases, with 11 bases spanning the gap. The CDR3 nucleotides are TGTGCCAGCAGCAATCCAGCAGGCTATGGCTACACCTTC. This encodes CASSNPAGYGYTF.

The rearrangement uses TRBV30 and TRBJ1-3; a weak D match, TRBD1 (5 bases). The CDR3 has 13 amino acids. The germline V gene has CDR1 GTSNPN and CDR2 SVGIG (reference sequence). V was shortened by 0 bases and J by 3 bases, with 6 bases between the two germline ends. Here the CDR3 DNA reads TGTGCCTGGAGTGTACAGGTTGGAAACACCATATATTTT. It encodes CAWSVQVGNTIYF.

The gene calls are TRBV7-9 and TRBJ2-2; possibly TRBD2 for D (7 bases). V lost 10 bases and J 4 bases, leaving 16 bases between the germline ends. The germline V gene has CDR1 SEHNR and CDR2 FQNEAQ (reference sequence). The CDR3 has 14 amino acids. The CDR3: CATSAGARTGELFF. CDR3 nucleotides: TGTGCCACATCGGCGGGGGCGCGCACCGGGGAGCTGTTTTTT. The full variable domain, completed using reference TRBV7-9 and TRBJ2-2, is DTGVSQNPRHKITKRGQNVTFRCDPISEHNRLYWYRQTLGQGPEFLTYFQNEAQLEKSRLLSDRFSAERPKGSFSTLEIQRTEQGDSAMYLCATSAGARTGELFFGEGSRLTVL.

This chain joins TRBV27 and TRBJ1-3; 8 bases agree with TRBD1. Trimming removed 6 bases from V and 4 bases from J; junction bases left unmatched: 8. This CDR3 spans 15 amino acids. Germline V gene sequence: CDR1 MNHEY, CDR2 SMNVEV (reference sequence). The CDR3 region is CASSRGRGLGNTIYF. CDR3 nucleotides: TGTGCCAGCAGCCGGGGCAGGGGGCTAGGAAACACCATATATTTT.

The chain has TRBV6-5 and TRBJ1-3; the D gene is possibly TRBD1 (6 bases). Between the trimmed V and J ends, which lost 5 bases and 0 bases, there was a span of 11 bases. Germline-derived CDR1 and CDR2 are MNHEY and SVGAGI. This CDR3 comprises 15 residues. The CDR3 sequence: CASSRTQGSGNTIYF. The CDR3 DNA is TGTGCCAGCAGTCGAACACAGGGCTCTGGAAACACCATATATTTT.

This chain uses TRBV5-1 with TRBJ2-7; 10 bases are a match to TRBD2. Losses at the gene ends were 4 bases for V and 0 bases for J; bases not matched to a gene: 16. CDR1 is SGHRS, CDR2 YFSETQ, per germline. The CDR3 runs to 19 residues. As DNA, the CDR3 is TGCGCCAGCAGCCAAGGTTGGGCTAGCGGGAGACCTAACTCCTACGAGCAGTACTTC. Amino acid sequence: CASSQGWASGRPNSYEQYF.

The rearrangement uses TRBV6-5 and TRBJ2-1, with TRBD2 matching over 7 bases. J gave up 8 bases and V 6 bases, and 10 bases lay outside the gene matches. Germline V CDR1 and CDR2: MNHEY, SVGAGI. There are 14 residues in the CDR3. The CDR3 nucleotides are TGTGCCAGCAGCGCCACGGGAGGCTGGGATGAGCAGTTCTTC. It encodes CASSATGGWDEQFF.

V gene TRBV7-6 combines with J gene TRBJ1-5; D is undetermined. Per the germline V gene, CDR1 is SGHVS and CDR2 is FNYEAQ. V was cut by 5 bases and J by 0 bases, with 14 bases left in between. The CDR3 spans 16 residues. The CDR3 here is CASSPLIGDSNQPQHF. The CDR3 nucleotides are TGTGCCAGCAGCCCCTTGATCGGGGATAGCAATCAGCCCCAGCATTTT.

The V and J genes are TRBV6-4 and TRBJ2-3; 10 nucleotides agree with TRBD1. V gave up 5 bases and J gave up 4 bases; unmatched junction bases: 3. Germline-derived CDR1 and CDR2 are MRHNA and SNTAGT. The CDR3 spans 14 residues. The CDR3 DNA sequence: TGTGCCAGCAGTCAGACAGGGGGCGCAGATACGCAGTATTTT. It encodes CASSQTGGADTQYF.

This chain links TRBV7-9 with TRBJ2-7, with 8 bases matching TRBD1. Germline V gives CDR1 SEHNR, CDR2 FQNEAQ (reference sequence). The trim removed 5 bases at V and 5 bases at J, leaving 11 bases unmatched. The CDR3 loop spans 15 amino acids. CDR3 residues: CASSPYQGARDEQYF. DNA of the CDR3: TGTGCCAGCAGCCCATACCAGGGGGCGCGGGACGAGCAGTACTTC.

The rearrangement uses TRBV7-9 and TRBJ2-2; D is unclear. The CDR3 spans 15 residues. V was cut by 2 bases and J by 0 bases, with 7 bases left in between. The germline V gene has CDR1 SEHNR and CDR2 FQNEAQ (reference sequence). In DNA, the CDR3 is TGTGCCAGCAGCTTATCTATACCGAACACCGGGGAGCTGTTTTTT. This sequence encodes CASSLSIPNTGELFF.

The chain employs TRBV5-4 and TRBJ2-3, with D maybe TRBD2 (6 bases). The ends were cut back, 4 bases at V and 6 bases at J, with 27 bases in the middle. Germline CDR1 SGHNT, CDR2 YYREEE (reference sequence). The CDR3 extends over 18 amino acids. In DNA, the CDR3 is TGTGCCAGCAGCGGTCCGGGACTGAAGAACCAGCGGTCTGATACGCAGTATTTT. It specifies CASSGPGLKNQRSDTQYF.

The chain has TRBV10-3 and TRBJ1-3; 8 positions agree with TRBD1. Germline values: CDR1 ENHRY, CDR2 SYGVKD. With 3 bases clipped from V and 0 bases from J, the junction kept 4 bases outside the gene matches. The CDR3 has 16 residues. CDR3 amino acids: CAISENTGGSGNTIYF. The CDR3 DNA sequence: TGTGCCATCAGTGAAAACACAGGGGGCTCTGGAAACACCATATATTTT.

The V and J genes are TRBV5-1 and TRBJ2-3, with TRBD2 identical over 11 bases. J lost 4 bases, V lost 4 bases, and 11 bases had no gene match. Germline loops: CDR1 SGHRS, CDR2 YFSETQ. The CDR3 contains 17 residues. CDR3 DNA: TGCGCCAGCAGCCCCCGGTTGACTAGCGGGACACCAGATACGCAGTATTTT. Amino acid sequence: CASSPRLTSGTPDTQYF.

The chain is built from TRBV14 and TRBJ1-5; 7 bases align to TRBD1. This CDR3 is 15 amino acids long. J lost 7 bases, V lost 2 bases, and 8 bases had no gene match. Germline CDR1 reads SGHDN; CDR2 reads FVKESK. The CDR3 DNA reads TGTGCCAGCAGCCAAAAAAGACAGGGTGGACAGCCCCAGCATTTT. Residues: CASSQKRQGGQPQHF.

The rearrangement links TRBV27 to TRBJ1-5, with a tentative D call TRBD1 (5 bases). CDR1 and CDR2 from the germline V gene are MNHEY and SMNVEV (reference sequence). This CDR3 contains 16 residues. V shed 5 bases and J shed 2 bases, with 16 bases lying between them. CDR3 DNA sequence: TGTGCCAGCAGTCCACGACAGTCAATAGGCAATCAGCCCCAGCATTTT. The encoded protein is CASSPRQSIGNQPQHF.

The chain uses TRBV19 and TRBJ1-6, with 9 bases fitting TRBD1. Germline V gene sequence: CDR1 LNHDA, CDR2 SQIVND (reference sequence). The ends lost 8 bases at V and 6 bases at J; junction bases unmatched: 8. The CDR3 covers 15 residues. The chain's CDR3 is CASSGWTGANSPLHF. The CDR3, as DNA: TGTGCCAGTTCAGGCTGGACAGGGGCTAATTCACCCCTCCACTTT.